The 29 T cell receptor beta chains reported below all come from one sample, sequenced in a study of cytotoxic CD8 clonotypes in ibrutinib-treated CLL. Profiled with immunoSEQ multiplex PCR; TCRdb holds only in-frame clones, not every one. The sample includes tens of thousands of clones, 90% of them seen just once. Here the sequenced sample was PBMCs, taken after 12 months of ibrutinib treatment. The receptors stem from a human donor with chronic lymphocytic leukemia.

This chain connects TRBV7-2 to TRBJ2-1; 7 bases align to TRBD1. The CDR3 totals 16 residues. Germline assignment: CDR1 SGHTA and CDR2 FQGNSA. The ends lost 5 bases at V and 4 bases at J; junction bases unmatched: 11. CDR3 residues: CASSLQGGQRYNEQFF. The CDR3 bases are TGTGCCAGCAGCCTCCAAGGGGGACAGAGATACAATGAGCAGTTCTTC. The full variable domain, completed using reference TRBV7-2 and TRBJ2-1, is GAGVSQSPSNKVTEKGKDVELRCDPISGHTALYWYRQSLGQGLEFLIYFQGNSAPDKSGLPSDRFSAERTGGSVSTLTIQRTQQEDSAVYLCASSLQGGQRYNEQFFGPGTRLTVL.

In nucleotides, the CDR3 is TGTGCCAGCAGTTTCCGGGCGGGAGCCTACGAGCAGTACTTC. It translates to CASSFRAGAYEQYF. The chain employs TRBV28 and TRBJ2-7, with TRBD2 matching over 7 bases. V shed 3 bases and J 2 bases; nucleotides not matched to a gene: 4. The CDR3 totals 14 residues. The germline V gene has CDR1 MDHEN and CDR2 SYDVKM.

In DNA form, the CDR3 reads TGTGCCAGCGCCCCCAGACATTACAATGAGCAGTTCTTC. Translating it yields CASAPRHYNEQFF. The J gene is TRBJ2-1, the V gene TRBV27; D remains unclear. The CDR3 covers 13 residues. Germline values: CDR1 MNHEY, CDR2 SMNVEV (reference sequence). Trimming took off 8 bases at V and 4 bases at J, with 12 bases between the two ends.

The rearrangement uses TRBV7-8 and TRBJ2-4; TRBD2 matches at 7 bases. From germline, CDR1 is SGHVS and CDR2 FQNEAQ. Germline trimming cut 5 bases from V and 4 bases from J; bases unmatched to any gene: 5. The CDR3 extends over 14 amino acids. CDR3 amino acids: CASSMGAGKNIQYF. CDR3 DNA sequence: TGTGCCAGCAGCATGGGAGCGGGAAAAAACATTCAGTACTTC.

The rearrangement links TRBV7-9 to TRBJ2-7; D is unresolved. V lost 2 bases and J 11 bases, leaving 19 bases between the germline ends. CDR3 length: 14 residues. Germline V CDR1 and CDR2: SEHNR, FQNEAQ (reference sequence). The CDR3, as DNA: TGTGCCAGCAGCTTAAATAATCCCAGTTCTGGGGAGTACTTC. It codes for CASSLNNPSSGEYF.

The CDR3 reads CSVHRTRGTPQHF. CDR3 in DNA: TGCAGCGTCCACAGGACCAGGGGAACGCCCCAGCATTTT. The V and J genes are TRBV29-1 and TRBJ1-5; D may be TRBD1 (6 bases). Germline-derived CDR1 and CDR2 are SQVTM and ANQGSEA. The V and J ends lost 6 bases and 9 bases respectively, with 18 bases between them. The CDR3 consists of 13 residues. Variable domain in full (rest from reference TRBV29-1 and TRBJ1-5): SAVISQKPSRDICQRGTSLTIQCQVDSQVTMMFWYRQQPGQSLTLIATANQGSEATYESGFVIDKFPISRPNLTFSTLTVSNMSPEDSSIYLCSVHRTRGTPQHFGDGTRLSIL.

In its sample, this clone ranks as medium-sized (0.01 to 0.1%). V gene TRBV28 combines with J gene TRBJ1-2; no definite D call. CDR1 and CDR2 (germline): MDHEN, SYDVKM. The CDR3 loop spans 13 amino acids. Trimming removed 5 bases from V and 1 base from J, with 8 bases in between. The CDR3: CASSEEFNYGYTF. The CDR3 DNA follows: TGTGCCAGCAGTGAAGAGTTTAACTATGGCTACACCTTC.

This chain joins TRBV7-2 and TRBJ2-7, with no clear D. V lost 0 bases to trimming and J lost 3 bases, with 6 bases between them. There are 13 residues in the CDR3. Germline-derived CDR1 and CDR2 are SGHTA and FQGNSA. The CDR3 DNA follows: TGTGCCAGCAGCTTAGCAGATCTCTACGAGCAGTACTTC. It yields the protein CASSLADLYEQYF.

The gene calls are TRBV4-3 and TRBJ1-3; 7 nucleotides align to TRBD1. The CDR3 length is 14 residues. J was trimmed by 6 bases and V by 0 bases; bases with no gene match: 2. Germline lookup yields CDR1 LGHNA and CDR2 YSLEER. As DNA, the CDR3 is TGCGCCAGCAGCCAAGACAGGGGGGTAAACACCATATATTTT. It yields the protein CASSQDRGVNTIYF.

The V and J genes are TRBV19 and TRBJ2-1; D may correspond to TRBD1 or TRBD2 (5 bases each). Deletions cut 7 bases from V and 8 bases from J, with 30 bases between. The CDR3 length is 18 residues. The germline gives CDR1 LNHDA, CDR2 SQIVND (reference sequence). The CDR3 sequence is CASNPNQGPAGASDEQFF. The CDR3 bases are TGTGCCAGTAACCCAAACCAGGGACCGGCAGGAGCGAGCGATGAGCAGTTCTTC.

This sequence joins TRBV2 and TRBJ2-3; tentatively, D is TRBD2 (5 bases). Looked up from germline, CDR1 is SNHLY and CDR2 is FYNNEI. Trimming stripped 2 bases from V and 0 bases from J, with 9 bases between. This CDR3 has 15 residues. The CDR3 bases are TGTGCCAGCAGTGAAAGACTACCAAGCACAGATACGCAGTATTTT. Encoded protein: CASSERLPSTDTQYF.

The chain has TRBV7-6 and TRBJ2-2, with 16 bases lining up with TRBD2. CDR3 length equals 21 residues. Germline loops: CDR1 SGHVS, CDR2 FNYEAQ. V was pared by 5 bases and J by 5 bases, with 17 bases of the junction left unmatched. This CDR3 reads CASSIWRPGTSGRAWTGELFF. CDR3 DNA: TGTGCCAGCAGCATATGGCGACCAGGGACTAGCGGGAGGGCTTGGACCGGGGAGCTGTTTTTT. The whole variable domain, filled in from reference TRBV7-6 and TRBJ2-2, reads GAGVSQSPRYKVTKRGQDVALRCDPISGHVSLYWYRQALGQGPEFLTYFNYEAQQDKSGLPNDRFSAERPEGSISTLTIQRTEQRDSAMYRCASSIWRPGTSGRAWTGELFFGEGSRLTVL.

The chain couples TRBV19 to TRBJ1-1; D unclear. The CDR3 extends over 14 amino acids. Deletions cut 1 base from V and 3 bases from J, with 9 bases between. Germline V lookup: CDR1 LNHDA, CDR2 SQIVND (reference sequence). The CDR3 reads CASSIGGRYTEAFF. CDR3 in DNA: TGTGCCAGTAGTATAGGTGGAAGATACACTGAAGCTTTCTTT.

The V gene is TRBV6-1, the J gene TRBJ1-2; TRBD1 matches 8 bases. Trimming removed 3 bases from V and 2 bases from J; junction bases left unmatched: 8. From germline, CDR1 is MNHNS and CDR2 SASEGT. CDR3 length equals 16 residues. CDR3 sequence (DNA): TGTGCCAGCAGTGATCCCCGGACAGGGCTGAACTATGGCTACACCTTC. Residues: CASSDPRTGLNYGYTF.

The count of this clone is one. In DNA form, the CDR3 reads TGTGCCAGCAGTGTTGGGACCACTGAAGCTTTCTTT. Its protein product is CASSVGTTEAFF. The chain uses TRBV6-1 and TRBJ1-1; D perhaps matches TRBD1 (5 bases). Trimming took off 4 bases at V and 4 bases at J, with 7 bases between the two ends. There are 12 residues in the CDR3. Germline V lookup: CDR1 MNHNS, CDR2 SASEGT.

V gene TRBV10-3 combines with J gene TRBJ1-4; D not certain. CDR3 length equals 14 residues. Per germline, CDR1 ENHRY and CDR2 SYGVKD. Trimming took off 2 bases at V and 7 bases at J, with 11 bases between the two ends. The CDR3 is CAISESADSEKLFF. CDR3 in DNA: TGTGCCATCAGTGAGAGCGCAGATAGTGAAAAACTGTTTTTT.

The count of this clone is one. This sequence joins TRBV19 and TRBJ2-1; 13 bases are shared with TRBD2. Germline loops: CDR1 LNHDA, CDR2 SQIVND (reference sequence). V was clipped by 3 bases and J by 5 bases; unmatched bases: 1. The CDR3 totals 15 residues. DNA for the CDR3: TGTGCCAGTAGTATTGGGACTAGCGGGAACAATGAGCAGTTCTTC. It specifies CASSIGTSGNNEQFF.

V gene TRBV15 combines with J gene TRBJ2-1; the D gene is possibly TRBD2 (5 bases). Germline CDR1 is LNHNV and CDR2 is YYDKDF (reference sequence). The ends were cut back, 1 base at V and 7 bases at J, with 14 bases in the middle. The CDR3 spans 15 residues. As DNA, the CDR3 is TGTGCCACCAGCAGAGCGTCCGGGGATTGGAATGAGCAGTTCTTC. Residues: CATSRASGDWNEQFF.

J is TRBJ2-2 and V is TRBV29-1, with D perhaps matching TRBD1 (5 bases). Germline values: CDR1 SQVTM, CDR2 ANQGSEA. The CDR3 extends over 12 amino acids. The CDR3 region is CSSTGNTGELFF. CDR3 DNA sequence: TGCAGTAGCACAGGGAACACCGGGGAGCTGTTTTTT.

The rearrangement joins TRBV7-9 to TRBJ2-7, with D tentatively TRBD2 (6 bases). Germline V gene sequence: CDR1 SEHNR, CDR2 FQNEAQ (reference sequence). The CDR3 length is 12 residues. The V end was cut by 8 bases, the J end by 2 bases, with 10 bases between. CDR3 nucleotide sequence: TGTGCCAGCCGTCGGGGGACCTACGAGCAGTACTTC. It codes for CASRRGTYEQYF.

The V and J genes are TRBV5-1 and TRBJ2-1; no clear D gene. CDR1 is SGHRS, CDR2 YFSETQ, per germline. CDR3 size: 12 residues. Trimming stripped 2 bases from V and 8 bases from J, with 8 bases between. Written as DNA, the CDR3 is TGCGCCAGCAGCTTAGTGGGTTATGAGCAGTTCTTC. Its translation is CASSLVGYEQFF.

This rearrangement joins TRBV7-6 to TRBJ2-1; no firm D call. Germline CDR1 reads SGHVS; CDR2 reads FNYEAQ. The CDR3 contains 18 residues. Trimming took 3 bases from V and 0 from J, leaving 18 bases between them. The CDR3 reads CASSFLWVGTDSYNEQFF. The DNA of the CDR3 is TGTGCCAGCAGCTTTCTATGGGTTGGAACCGACTCCTACAATGAGCAGTTCTTC.

This chain links TRBV2 with TRBJ2-4, with D maybe TRBD1 (6 bases). Germline V lookup: CDR1 SNHLY, CDR2 FYNNEI. The CDR3 runs 14 residues. V lost 5 bases and J lost 10, with 18 bases in between. CDR3 nucleotides: TGTGCCAGCAGTTCCCAGGGGCCCCGGGGAATTCAGTACTTC. Protein sequence: CASSSQGPRGIQYF. Drawing the rest from reference TRBV2 and TRBJ2-4, the complete variable domain is EPEVTQTPSHQVTQMGQEVILRCVPISNHLYFYWYRQILGQKVEFLVSFYNNEISEKSEIFDDQFSVERPDGSNFTLKIRSTKLEDSAMYFCASSSQGPRGIQYFGAGTRLSVL.

The chain recombines TRBV5-4 with TRBJ2-3; the D gene is possibly TRBD2 (6 bases). CDR1 is SGHNT, CDR2 YYREEE, per germline (reference sequence). The CDR3 totals 15 residues. V lost 0 bases to trimming and J lost 1 base, with 9 bases between them. CDR3 residues: CASSLDGGGTDTQYF. The CDR3 DNA follows: TGTGCCAGCAGCTTGGATGGCGGGGGCACAGATACGCAGTATTTT.

This rearrangement joins TRBV7-9 to TRBJ2-2; 7 bases fit TRBD1. The length of the CDR3 is 14 residues. Germline V gives CDR1 SEHNR, CDR2 FQNEAQ (reference sequence). V shed 7 bases and J 4 bases; nucleotides not matched to a gene: 6. The DNA of the CDR3 is TGTGCCAGCACCGATAGGGGGCCCACCGGGGAGCTGTTTTTT. Protein sequence: CASTDRGPTGELFF.

This chain links TRBV10-1 with TRBJ2-3; TRBD1 might be the D (5 bases). Trimming left V 3 bases short and J 4 bases short, with 11 bases between. The CDR3 has 14 amino acids. Germline V gene sequence: CDR1 WNHNN, CDR2 SYGVQD (reference sequence). The chain's CDR3 is CASSDRIGADTQYF. The CDR3 DNA is TGCGCCAGCAGTGATCGAATAGGGGCAGATACGCAGTATTTT.

This sequence joins TRBV4-2 and TRBJ2-5; 10 bases map to TRBD2. The germline V gene encodes CDR1 LGHNA and CDR2 YNFKEQ. The CDR3 runs 17 residues. The ends lost 2 bases at V and 4 bases at J; junction bases unmatched: 10. The CDR3 DNA sequence: TGTGCCAGCAGCCAAAGGCTGGCTAGCGGGAGATCAGAGACCCAGTACTTC. Translated: CASSQRLASGRSETQYF.

V and J are TRBV11-2 and TRBJ2-2; D may be TRBD1 (6 bases). Germline V gene data show CDR1 as SGHAT and CDR2 as FQNNGV. This CDR3 region has 16 residues. Trimming stripped 3 bases from V and 2 bases from J, with 13 bases between. The CDR3 region has the DNA TGTGCCAGCAGCTTTCCGGGACAAATTAACACCGGGGAGCTGTTTTTT. This translates into CASSFPGQINTGELFF.

The V and J genes are TRBV5-1 and TRBJ1-3, with a tentative D call TRBD1 (5 bases). There are 16 residues in the CDR3. V was clipped by 1 base and J by 0 bases, with 11 bases between them. CDR1 and CDR2 (germline): SGHRS, YFSETQ. CDR3 protein: CASSLRQSVSGNTIYF. The CDR3 DNA follows: TGCGCCAGCAGCTTGCGACAGTCGGTCTCTGGAAACACCATATATTTT.